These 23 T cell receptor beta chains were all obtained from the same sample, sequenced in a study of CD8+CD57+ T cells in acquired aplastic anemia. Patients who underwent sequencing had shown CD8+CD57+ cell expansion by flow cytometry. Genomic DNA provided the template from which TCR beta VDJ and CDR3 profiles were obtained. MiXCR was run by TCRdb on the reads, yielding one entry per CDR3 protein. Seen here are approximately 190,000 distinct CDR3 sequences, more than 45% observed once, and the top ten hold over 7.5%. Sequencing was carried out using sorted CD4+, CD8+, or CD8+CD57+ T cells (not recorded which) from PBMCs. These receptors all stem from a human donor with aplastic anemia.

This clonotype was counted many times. CDR3 coding DNA: TGTGCCACCAGCAGGCACAATAGTAATCAGCCCCAGCATTTT. Translating it yields CATSRHNSNQPQHF. This sequence joins TRBV15 and TRBJ1-5; D gene ambiguous. The V and J ends lost 3 bases and 4 bases respectively, with 10 bases between them. Germline lookup yields CDR1 LNHNV and CDR2 YYDKDF (reference sequence). The CDR3 runs to 14 residues.

The CDR3 protein is CSVEVAGKGAYEQYF. The DNA for the CDR3 is TGCAGCGTTGAGGTCGCCGGAAAGGGGGCCTACGAGCAGTACTTC. The chain uses TRBV29-1 and TRBJ2-7; a weak D match, TRBD1 (6 bases). From germline, CDR1 is SQVTM and CDR2 ANQGSEA. Trimming removed 3 bases at V and 2 bases at J, with 17 bases between. The CDR3 spans 15 residues.

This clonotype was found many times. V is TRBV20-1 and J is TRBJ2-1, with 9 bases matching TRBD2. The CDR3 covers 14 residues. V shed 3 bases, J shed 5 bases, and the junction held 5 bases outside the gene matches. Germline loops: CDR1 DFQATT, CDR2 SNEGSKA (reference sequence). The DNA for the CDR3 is TGCAGTGCTAGCGGCGGGAGGGCCCACAATGAGCAGTTCTTC. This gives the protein CSASGGRAHNEQFF.

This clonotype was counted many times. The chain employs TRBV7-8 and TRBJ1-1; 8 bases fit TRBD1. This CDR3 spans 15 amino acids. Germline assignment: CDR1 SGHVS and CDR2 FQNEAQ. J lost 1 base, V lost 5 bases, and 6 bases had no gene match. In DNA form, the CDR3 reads TGTGCCAGCAGCCTCCGGGACAGGAAGAACACTGAAGCTTTCTTT. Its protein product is CASSLRDRKNTEAFF.

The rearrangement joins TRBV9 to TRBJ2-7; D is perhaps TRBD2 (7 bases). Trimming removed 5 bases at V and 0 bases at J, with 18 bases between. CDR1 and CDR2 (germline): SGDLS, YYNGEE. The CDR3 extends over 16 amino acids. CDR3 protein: CASSDPGGKLSYEQYF. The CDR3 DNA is TGTGCCAGCAGTGACCCGGGGGGCAAACTCTCCTACGAGCAGTACTTC.

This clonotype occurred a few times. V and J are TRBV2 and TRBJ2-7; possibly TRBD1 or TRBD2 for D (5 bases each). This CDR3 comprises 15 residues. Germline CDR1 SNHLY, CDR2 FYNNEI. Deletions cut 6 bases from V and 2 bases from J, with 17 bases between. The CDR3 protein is CASSRTGTATYEQYF. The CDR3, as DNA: TGTGCCAGCAGCCGAACCGGGACCGCGACCTACGAGCAGTACTTC.

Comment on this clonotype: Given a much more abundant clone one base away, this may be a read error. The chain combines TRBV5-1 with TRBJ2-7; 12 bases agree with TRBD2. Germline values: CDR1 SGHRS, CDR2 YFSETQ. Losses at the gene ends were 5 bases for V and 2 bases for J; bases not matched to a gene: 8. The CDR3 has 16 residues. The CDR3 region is CASSRASGRATYEQYF. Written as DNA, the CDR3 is TGCGCCAGCAGTCGAGCTAGCGGGAGGGCTACCTACGAGCAGTACTTC.

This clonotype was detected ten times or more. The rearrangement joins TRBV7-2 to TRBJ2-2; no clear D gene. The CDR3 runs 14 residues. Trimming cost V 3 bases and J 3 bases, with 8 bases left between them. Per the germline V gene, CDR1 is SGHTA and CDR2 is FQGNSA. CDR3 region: CASSFSPHTGELFF. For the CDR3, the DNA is TGTGCCAGCAGCTTCTCCCCCCACACCGGGGAGCTGTTTTTT.

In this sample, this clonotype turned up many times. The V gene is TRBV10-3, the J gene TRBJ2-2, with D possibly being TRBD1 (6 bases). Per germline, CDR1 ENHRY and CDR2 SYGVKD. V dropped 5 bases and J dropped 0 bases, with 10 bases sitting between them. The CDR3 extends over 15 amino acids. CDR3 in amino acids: CAISSGTPNTGELFF. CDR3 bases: TGTGCCATCAGTTCCGGGACACCGAACACCGGGGAGCTGTTTTTT.

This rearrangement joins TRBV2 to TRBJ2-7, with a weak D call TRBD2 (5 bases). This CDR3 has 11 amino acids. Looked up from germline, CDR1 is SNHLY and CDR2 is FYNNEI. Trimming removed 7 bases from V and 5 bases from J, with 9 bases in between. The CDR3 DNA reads TGTGCCAGCACGACTATGAACGAGCAGTACTTC. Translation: CASTTMNEQYF.

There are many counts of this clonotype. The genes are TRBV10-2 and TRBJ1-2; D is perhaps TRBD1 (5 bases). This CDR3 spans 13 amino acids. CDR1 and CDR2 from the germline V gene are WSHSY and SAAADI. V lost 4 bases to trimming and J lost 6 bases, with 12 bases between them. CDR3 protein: CASSARGANGYTF. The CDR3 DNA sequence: TGCGCCAGCAGTGCGCGAGGGGCGAATGGCTACACCTTC.

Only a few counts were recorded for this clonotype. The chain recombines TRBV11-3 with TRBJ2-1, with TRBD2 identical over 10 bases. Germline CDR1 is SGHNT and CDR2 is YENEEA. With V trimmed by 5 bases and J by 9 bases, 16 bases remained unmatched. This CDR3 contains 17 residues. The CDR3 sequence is CASSPWGGPVAGGEQFF. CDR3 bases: TGTGCCAGCAGCCCGTGGGGGGGTCCTGTAGCGGGAGGTGAGCAGTTCTTC.

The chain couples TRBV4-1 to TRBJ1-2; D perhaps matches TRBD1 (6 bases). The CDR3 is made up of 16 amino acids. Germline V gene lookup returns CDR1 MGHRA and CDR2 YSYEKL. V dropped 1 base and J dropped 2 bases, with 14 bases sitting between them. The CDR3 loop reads CASSQGRGHLNYGYTF. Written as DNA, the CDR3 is TGCGCCAGCAGCCAAGGGCGGGGACATTTGAACTATGGCTACACCTTC.

The CDR3 region is CSARQGAGNTIYF. The CDR3 DNA reads TGCAGTGCTCGACAGGGGGCTGGAAACACCATATATTTT. The J gene is TRBJ1-3, the V gene TRBV20-1; 9 nucleotides align to TRBD1. CDR3 length: 13 amino acids. V trimming: 5 bases; J trimming: 2 bases; junction bases outside the gene matches: 1. Per germline, CDR1 DFQATT and CDR2 SNEGSKA (reference sequence).

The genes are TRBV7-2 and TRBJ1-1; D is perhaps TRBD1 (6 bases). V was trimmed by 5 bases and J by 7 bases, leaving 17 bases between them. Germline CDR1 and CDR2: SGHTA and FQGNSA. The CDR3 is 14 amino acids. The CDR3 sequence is CASSLEPGASEAFF. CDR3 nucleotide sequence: TGTGCCAGCAGCCTAGAGCCGGGGGCTAGTGAAGCTTTCTTT. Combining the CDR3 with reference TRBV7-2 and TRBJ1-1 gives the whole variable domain GAGVSQSPSNKVTEKGKDVELRCDPISGHTALYWYRQSLGQGLEFLIYFQGNSAPDKSGLPSDRFSAERTGGSVSTLTIQRTQQEDSAVYLCASSLEPGASEAFFGQGTRLTVV.

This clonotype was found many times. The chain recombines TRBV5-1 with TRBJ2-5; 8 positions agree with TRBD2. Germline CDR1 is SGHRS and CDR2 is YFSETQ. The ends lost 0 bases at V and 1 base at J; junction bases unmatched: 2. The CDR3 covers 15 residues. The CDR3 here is CASSLAGGLQETQYF. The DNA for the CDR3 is TGCGCCAGCAGCTTGGCGGGAGGGCTCCAAGAGACCCAGTACTTC.

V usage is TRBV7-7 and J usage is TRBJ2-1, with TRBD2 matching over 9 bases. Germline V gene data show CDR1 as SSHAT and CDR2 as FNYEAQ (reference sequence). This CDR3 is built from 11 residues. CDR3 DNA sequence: TGTGCTAGCCTGACTAGCGGCGAGCAGTTCTTC. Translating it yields CASLTSGEQFF.

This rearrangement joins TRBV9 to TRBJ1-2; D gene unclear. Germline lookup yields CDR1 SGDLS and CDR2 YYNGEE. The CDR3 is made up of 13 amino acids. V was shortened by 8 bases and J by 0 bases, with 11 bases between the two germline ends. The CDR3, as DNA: TGTGCCAGACCTCGTGGCCCTAACTATGGCTACACCTTC. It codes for CARPRGPNYGYTF.

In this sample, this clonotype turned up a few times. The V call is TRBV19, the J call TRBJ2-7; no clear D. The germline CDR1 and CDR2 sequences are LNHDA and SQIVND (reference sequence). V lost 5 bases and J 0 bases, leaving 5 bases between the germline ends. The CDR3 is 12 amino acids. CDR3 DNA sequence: TGTGCCAGTAGTGTGGGCTCCTACGAGCAGTACTTC. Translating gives CASSVGSYEQYF. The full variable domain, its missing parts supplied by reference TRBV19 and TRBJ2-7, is DGGITQSPKYLFRKEGQNVTLSCEQNLNHDAMYWYRQDPGQGLRLIYYSQIVNDFQKGDIAEGYSVSREKKESFPLTVTSAQKNPTAFYLCASSVGSYEQYFGPGTRLTVT.

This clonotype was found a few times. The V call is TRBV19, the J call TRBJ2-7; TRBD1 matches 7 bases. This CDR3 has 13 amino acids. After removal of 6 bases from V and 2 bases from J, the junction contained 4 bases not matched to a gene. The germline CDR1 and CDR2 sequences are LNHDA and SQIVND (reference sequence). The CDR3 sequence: CASRPGTAYEQYF. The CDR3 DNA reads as TGTGCCAGTAGGCCCGGGACAGCCTACGAGCAGTACTTC.

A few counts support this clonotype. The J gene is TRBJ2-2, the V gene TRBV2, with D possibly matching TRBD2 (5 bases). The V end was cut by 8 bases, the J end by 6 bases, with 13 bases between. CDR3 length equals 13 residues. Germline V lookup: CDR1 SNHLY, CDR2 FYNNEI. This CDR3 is CASRPRESGELFF. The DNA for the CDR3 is TGTGCCAGCCGACCACGGGAATCCGGGGAGCTGTTTTTT.

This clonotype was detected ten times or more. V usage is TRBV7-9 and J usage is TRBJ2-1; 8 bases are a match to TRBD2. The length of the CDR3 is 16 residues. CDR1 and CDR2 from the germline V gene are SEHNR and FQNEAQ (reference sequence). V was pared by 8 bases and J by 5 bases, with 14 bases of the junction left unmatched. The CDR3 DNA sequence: TGTGCCAGCCGACGACCCTTTAGCGGGACGGACAATGAGCAGTTCTTC. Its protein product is CASRRPFSGTDNEQFF. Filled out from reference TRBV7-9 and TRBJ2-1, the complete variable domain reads DTGVSQNPRHKITKRGQNVTFRCDPISEHNRLYWYRQTLGQGPEFLTYFQNEAQLEKSRLLSDRFSAERPKGSFSTLEIQRTEQGDSAMYLCASRRPFSGTDNEQFFGPGTRLTVL.

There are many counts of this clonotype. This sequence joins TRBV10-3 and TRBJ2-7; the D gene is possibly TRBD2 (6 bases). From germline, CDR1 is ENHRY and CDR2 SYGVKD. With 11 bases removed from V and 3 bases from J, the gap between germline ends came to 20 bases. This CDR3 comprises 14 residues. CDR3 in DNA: TGTGCCTCTGCTGGTAGCGGAAAAGACTACGAGCAGTACTTC. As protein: CASAGSGKDYEQYF.